Listed below are T cell receptor beta chains from one sample, sequenced in a study of neurological immune-mediated disorders. Using its own MiXCR run on the 5' RACE reads, TCRdb lists one record per CDR3 protein. The sample carries roughly 48,000 distinct CDR3 sequences, roughly 13% recorded once. The source material was PBMCs. The receptors were sampled from a male donor with HTLV-1-associated myelopathy (HAM/TSP). The CDR3 runs from the conserved cysteine through the conserved F or W. The D gene is left open where the match is weak. A row's size may be missing; if present it is once, few, many or a size class.

TRBD1	many	TRBV10-3	TRBJ2-7	CAISATGGNEQYF	TGTGCCATCAGTGCGACAGGGGGCAACGAGCAGTACTTC
-	-	TRBV28	TRBJ2-5	CASGAGITTQYF	TGTGCCAGCGGGGCCGGGATAACGACCCAGTACTTC
TRBD2	many	TRBV3-1	TRBJ2-7	CASRSTSGGPYEQYF	TGTGCCAGCAGGTCGACTAGCGGGGGCCCCTACGAGCAGTACTTC
-	many	TRBV20-1	TRBJ2-5	CSASPALLETQYF	TGCAGTGCTAGTCCGGCCCTCCTAGAGACCCAGTACTTC
-	many	TRBV5-1	TRBJ2-2	CASSPRPPGATTLANTGELFF	TGCGCCAGCAGCCCTCGGCCTCCAGGGGCCACCACACTAGCGAACACCGGGGAGCTGTTTTTT
TRBD2	medium-sized	TRBV5-1	TRBJ2-1	CASSPGAAGGPGEQFF	TGCGCCAGCAGCCCAGGTGCAGCGGGGGGGCCGGGGGAGCAGTTCTTC
TRBD1	many	TRBV7-6	TRBJ1-6	CASSLGTGYSPLHF	TGTGCCAGCAGCCTCGGGACAGGGTACTCACCCCTCCACTTT
-	many	TRBV6-1	TRBJ1-6	CASSEAAVSPLHF	TGTGCCAGCAGTGAAGCGGCCGTTTCACCCCTCCACTTT
-	many	TRBV24-1	TRBJ2-1	CATSDSDGTPSAHEQFF	TGTGCCACCAGTGATTCCGACGGGACACCGTCGGCCCATGAGCAGTTCTTC
-	many	TRBV28	TRBJ1-1	CASSFRGRGNTEAFF	TGTGCCAGCAGTTTTCGCGGCAGGGGGAACACTGAAGCTTTCTTT
-	many	TRBV7-2	TRBJ2-3	CASSPIGFQERDTQYF	TGTGCCAGCAGCCCAATAGGATTTCAGGAGAGAGATACGCAGTATTTT
-	-	TRBV12-3/TRBV12-4	TRBJ2-7	CASSFSDGEQYF	TGTGCCAGCAGTTTTTCGGATGGCGAGCAGTACTTC
TRBD1	many	TRBV10-3	TRBJ2-5	CAISPGTAPETQYF	TGTGCCATCAGTCCCGGGACAGCGCCGGAGACCCAGTACTTC
-	many	TRBV24-1	TRBJ2-3	CATSEQGTDTQYF	TGTGCCACCAGTGAACAGGGCACAGATACGCAGTATTTT
TRBD1	few	TRBV12-3/TRBV12-4	TRBJ1-2	CASSPRTGGYGYTF	TGTGCCAGCAGTCCGAGGACAGGGGGCTATGGCTACACCTTC
-	many	TRBV4-1	TRBJ2-1	CASSVRGAPEDEQFF	TGCGCCAGCAGCGTAAGAGGGGCCCCTGAGGATGAGCAGTTCTTC
-	many	TRBV5-1	TRBJ2-5	CASSLGFRQETQYF	TGCGCCAGCAGCTTGGGGTTTCGCCAAGAGACCCAGTACTTC
-	many	TRBV18	TRBJ2-3	CASSPRDTQYF	TGTGCCAGCTCACCACGAGATACGCAGTATTTT
-	-	TRBV5-1	TRBJ2-3	CASSLANTQYF	TGCGCCAGCAGCTTGGCCAATACGCAGTATTTT
-	-	TRBV18	TRBJ1-1	CASFIKEGMNTEAFF	TGTGCCAGCTTTATCAAGGAAGGTATGAACACTGAAGCTTTCTTT
TRBD1	many	TRBV7-9	TRBJ2-1	CASSLYLTGDGEQFF	TGTGCCAGCAGCCTATATTTAACAGGGGACGGTGAGCAGTTCTTC
-	few	TRBV20-1	TRBJ2-5	CSVVGVMQETQYF	TGCAGTGTGGTAGGGGTTATGCAAGAGACCCAGTACTTC
-	many	TRBV5-1	TRBJ2-1	CASFPDLSSYNEQFF	TGCGCCAGCTTTCCGGACTTGTCTTCCTACAATGAGCAGTTCTTC
-	-	TRBV6-2/TRBV6-3	TRBJ2-7	CASSRDGVTYEKYF	TGTGCCAGCAGTAGGGACGGAGTTACCTACGAGAAGTACTTC
-	-	TRBV29-1	TRBJ1-2	CSVFRTWQESGYTF	TGCAGCGTCTTTCGGACATGGCAAGAGTCTGGCTACACCTTC
-	many	TRBV3-1	TRBJ2-5	CASSQGALEVETQYF	TGTGCCAGCAGCCAGGGAGCGCTCGAGGTGGAGACCCAGTACTTC